A single sample gave rise to the 18 T cell receptor beta chains below, sequenced in a study of T-cell reconstitution after alpha-beta-depleted transplantation in children. Preparation of the TCRbeta library was carried out with unique molecular identifiers. TCRdb reprocessed the PCR reads with MiXCR, giving one entry per CDR3 protein. The data contain about 350,000 distinct CDR3 sequences, less than 15% of them singletons. This sample comprised PBMCs, obtained from the stem cell graft. The source of these receptors is a human donor who donated a stem cell graft to a child with Fanconi anemia.

This clonotype was observed many times. The chain employs TRBV11-2 and TRBJ2-7; maybe TRBD2 (5 bases). The V end was cut by 3 bases, the J end by 3 bases, with 9 bases between. The CDR3 totals 13 residues. CDR1 SGHAT and CDR2 FQNNGV come from the germline V gene. The CDR3 sequence is CASSFGEFYEQYV. The CDR3 DNA follows: TGTGCCAGCAGCTTTGGGGAGTTCTACGAGCAGTACGTC.

This clonotype was counted only a few times. The CDR3: CASSLLQGIDEQFF. CDR3 DNA: TGCGCCAGCAGCTTGTTACAGGGGATCGATGAGCAGTTCTTC. This rearrangement joins TRBV5-1 to TRBJ2-1, with 7 bases fitting TRBD1. V lost 1 base and J lost 8; bases outside the gene matches: 6. Germline-derived CDR1 and CDR2 are SGHRS and YFSETQ. The CDR3 has 14 amino acids.

This sequence joins TRBV6-1 and TRBJ2-2; a weak D match, TRBD1 (5 bases). Germline CDR1 MNHNS, CDR2 SASEGT. The CDR3 is 15 residues long. Trimming removed 5 bases from V and 1 base from J, with 11 bases in between. DNA of the CDR3: TGTGCCAGCAGTCAGGACAACCGGAACACCGGGGAGCTGTTTTTT. The encoded protein is CASSQDNRNTGELFF.

The chain links TRBV11-2 to TRBJ1-6; D gene ambiguous. CDR3 size: 15 residues. Germline V gene lookup returns CDR1 SGHAT and CDR2 FQNNGV. V was cut by 1 base and J by 6 bases, with 10 bases left in between. CDR3 residues: CASSLAPQANSPLHF. The CDR3 nucleotides read TGTGCCAGCAGCTTAGCGCCTCAAGCTAATTCACCCCTCCACTTT.

This clonotype was counted many times. The rearrangement uses TRBV6-5 and TRBJ2-2; TRBD1 is a possible D gene (6 bases). V shed 5 bases and J shed 1 base, with 14 bases lying between them. The CDR3 has 16 residues. The germline V gene has CDR1 MNHEY and CDR2 SVGAGI. CDR3 sequence (DNA): TGTGCCAGCAGTAGGACCGGGACACAGAACACCGGGGAGCTGTTTTTT. It is translated as CASSRTGTQNTGELFF.

This clonotype showed up many times. This chain joins TRBV3-1 and TRBJ1-1; D gene unclear. CDR3 length: 15 residues. V lost 6 bases to trimming and J lost 9 bases, with 23 bases between them. CDR1 and CDR2 (germline): LGHDT, YNNKEL (reference sequence). CDR3 in DNA: TGTGCCAGCAGTTCCTCACGAGGGAACCTTCTTAAAGCTTTCTTT. It is translated as CASSSSRGNLLKAFF.

This chain joins TRBV12-3 or TRBV12-4 and TRBJ1-5; D is perhaps TRBD1 (6 bases). The V end was cut by 6 bases, the J end by 7 bases, with 13 bases between. The CDR3 spans 13 residues. The CDR3 here is CASRGTSGQPQHF. The CDR3 DNA is TGTGCCAGCAGAGGGACATCGGGCCAGCCCCAGCATTTT.

This clonotype has only a few counts. This rearrangement joins TRBV14 to TRBJ2-3, with D uncertain. The CDR3 runs 14 residues. CDR1 and CDR2 (germline): SGHDN, FVKESK. Between the trimmed V and J ends, which lost 0 bases and 8 bases, there was a span of 12 bases. As DNA, the CDR3 is TGTGCCAGCAGCCAAGAACTACTTCGGGCTACGCAGTATTTT. Protein: CASSQELLRATQYF.

The V gene is TRBV5-5, the J gene TRBJ1-2; unclear D gene. Germline assignment: CDR1 SGHKS and CDR2 YYEKEE (reference sequence). The ends were cut back, 5 bases at V and 6 bases at J, with 23 bases in the middle. This CDR3 is built from 16 residues. The CDR3 spells CASRTAISIKGDGYTF. In nucleotides, the CDR3 is TGTGCCAGCAGGACGGCTATTTCTATTAAGGGCGATGGCTACACCTTC.

This clonotype was seen repeatedly, ten times or more. The chain employs TRBV4-2 and TRBJ1-3; weak D call: TRBD1 (5 bases). Between the trimmed V and J ends, which lost 0 bases and 2 bases, there was a span of 14 bases. Germline assignment: CDR1 LGHNA and CDR2 YNFKEQ. The CDR3 consists of 17 residues. The DNA of the CDR3 is TGTGCCAGCAGCCAAGATCATAGGGGTGTCGCTGGAAACACCATATATTTT. As protein: CASSQDHRGVAGNTIYF.

In this sample, this clonotype turned up a few times. The V call is TRBV10-3, the J call TRBJ1-1; no clear D. The germline V gene has CDR1 ENHRY and CDR2 SYGVKD. V dropped 6 bases and J dropped 0 bases, with 8 bases sitting between them. The CDR3 is 13 residues long. DNA for the CDR3: TGTGCCATCAGGGAAGGGATGAACACTGAAGCTTTCTTT. Its translation is CAIREGMNTEAFF.

This chain links TRBV7-6 with TRBJ1-5; D call uncertain. This CDR3 spans 13 amino acids. V shed 5 bases and J shed 5 bases, with 10 bases lying between them. The V gene's germline CDR1 is SGHVS and CDR2 FNYEAQ. In DNA form, the CDR3 reads TGTGCCAGCAGCCGGATTGGAGATCAGCCCCAGCATTTT. Translating gives CASSRIGDQPQHF.

The V call is TRBV20-1, the J call TRBJ2-7, with TRBD1 matching 10 bases. The CDR3 sequence is 14 residues long. With V trimmed by 2 bases and J by 7 bases, 8 bases remained unmatched. Per the germline V gene, CDR1 is DFQATT and CDR2 is SNEGSKA (reference sequence). The CDR3 bases are TGCAGTGCTAGACCCGGGACAGGGGTATATGAGCAGTACTTC. Amino acid sequence: CSARPGTGVYEQYF.

This clonotype was observed a few times. The genes are TRBV5-1 and TRBJ2-7; tentatively, D is TRBD2 (7 bases). Germline CDR1 SGHRS, CDR2 YFSETQ. The V end was cut by 0 bases, the J end by 3 bases, with 13 bases between. This CDR3 comprises 15 residues. The CDR3 sequence is CASSLGGGQNYEQYF. The CDR3 bases are TGCGCCAGCAGCTTGGGGGGGGGCCAAAACTACGAGCAGTACTTC. Full variable domain (rest looked up from reference TRBV5-1 and TRBJ2-7): KAGVTQTPRYLIKTRGQQVTLSCSPISGHRSVSWYQQTPGQGLQFLFEYFSETQRNKGNFPGRFSGRQFSNSRSEMNVSTLELGDSALYLCASSLGGGQNYEQYFGPGTRLTVT.

V is TRBV25-1 and J is TRBJ2-6; D remains unclear. The length of the CDR3 is 14 residues. CDR1 MGHDK and CDR2 SYGVNS come from the germline V gene. V shed 7 bases and J shed 2 bases, with 9 bases lying between them. The chain's CDR3 is CASTTSTGANVLTF. In nucleotides, the CDR3 is TGTGCCAGCACAACATCCACTGGGGCCAACGTCCTGACTTTC.

The chain is built from TRBV5-6 and TRBJ2-7; tentative D call: TRBD1 (6 bases). CDR3 size: 14 residues. Deletions cut 2 bases from V and 4 bases from J, with 13 bases between. CDR1 and CDR2 from the germline V gene are SGHDT and YYEEEE. The CDR3, as DNA: TGTGCCAGCAGCTTACGACAGGACGGGTACGAGCAGTACGTC. Translating gives CASSLRQDGYEQYV.

This clonotype was found many times. V and J are TRBV2 and TRBJ2-1, with D possibly matching TRBD2 (6 bases). Germline V gene data show CDR1 as SNHLY and CDR2 as FYNNEI. Trimming removed 6 bases from V and 8 bases from J, with 17 bases in between. This CDR3 has 14 residues. The chain's CDR3 is CASRGGLVAYEQFF. The DNA for the CDR3 is TGTGCCAGCAGGGGAGGTCTCGTGGCCTATGAGCAGTTCTTC.

The chain links TRBV12-3 or TRBV12-4 to TRBJ2-1, with TRBD2 matching over 8 bases. V lost 6 bases and J lost 7; bases outside the gene matches: 8. The CDR3 length is 14 residues. CDR3 bases: TGTGCCAGCAGCCCTCCCCGGGGGGGGAATGAGCAGTTCTTC. This encodes CASSPPRGGNEQFF.